This T cell receptor beta chain was sequenced during a study of blood T cell repertoires in COVID-19 (TCRdb year 2020). Background on the whole study: The collaborator samples originated in the United States, Italy and Spain and spanned the acute and convalescent phases of COVID-19. The samples were drawn from the first 160 participants of the ongoing ImmuneRACE study and from 950 to 1,500 subjects provided by 6 global collaborators. The repertoires were released in a freely available public database intended as a resource for research on the immune response to SARS-CoV-2. Where HLA class I and class II types were available, the types were taken from metadata supplied by the sample provider, not from assay-based typing. A de-identified subject ID, COVID-19 status, age in years and sex were almost always included in the sample metadata. The prospective study material was composed of cDNA or gDNA derived from T cells, B-cell-depleted T cells, or PBMCs. The dataset comprised deeply sampled blood TCRbeta repertoires from subjects exposed to, actively infected with, or recovered from COVID-19. Broader findings and caveats from the paper: How much clinical and demographic metadata was included differed by source and by participant, and the metadata was provided uncurated.

Inclusive of the bounding cysteine and phenylalanine, the CDR3 is 15 residues long. Of all the DNA, just the CDR3 is kept, 45 bases in frame from base 1. CDR1 and CDR2 (SGHDT, YYEEEE) derive from the germline V gene. The immunoSEQ Assay, a bias-controlled multiplex PCR, was used to amplify TCRbeta CDR3 regions from genomic DNA. Per the authors' processing: The number of nucleated cells in each sample was estimated from the amplification of reference gene primers within the assay. To quantify the absolute abundance of each unique TCRbeta CDR3 rearrangement, sequence reads were collapsed and filtered. For each sample, productive Simpson clonality was calculated as the square root of Simpson's diversity index over productive rearrangements. TCRdb mirrors the immuneACCESS table, restricted to in-frame sequences. Some clones are absent from its copies; in checked studies, under half trace to an unresolved V gene, and the reason for the others is unknown. The V and J calls and clone size are taken from that table; D and trimming were inferred from the DNA. Recorded for this sample are 49,000 or so clones; approximately 85% of them occurred a single time. Around a third of the sample belongs to the ten largest clones.

One collaborating source in Seattle enrolled patients during active infection and followed them longitudinally through the course of disease. Whole blood was collected in K2EDTA tubes by collaborating institutions according to the institutions' own protocols. For TCRbeta analysis, collaborators shipped samples as frozen whole blood, isolated PBMCs, or DNA extracted from either of those sample types. In the case of this clone: The antigen it binds to is not known. An end of the junction differs from the germline gene, which may be a read error.

The rearrangement joined TRBV5-6 to TRBJ2-2; TRBD1 is a possible D gene, resting on 6 matching bases. Sequences were obtained from peripheral blood. This TCR derives from a woman older than 75 with COVID-19, enrolled during active disease. CDR3 reads: CASRLGQLYTGELFF. In nucleotides, the sequence is TGTGCCAGCAGGTTGGGACAACTCTACACCGGGGAGCTGTTTTTT. Reference TRBV5-6 and TRBJ2-2 genes cover what lies past the CDR3, so the full variable domain is DAGVTQSPTHLIKTRGQQVTLRCSPKSGHDTVSWYQQALGQGPQFIFQYYEEEERQRGNFPDRFSGHQFPNYSSELNVNALLLGDSALYLCASRLGQLYTGELFFGEGSRLTVL.